This T cell receptor (beta chain) is from a study of T cell responses to AZD1222 COVID-19 vaccine. Study-wide results and limits: The repertoires were collected only after the peak T cell response. Just a handful of people given AZD1222 tested seropositive at baseline. Spike-specific TCR breadth and depth were elevated following two AZD1222 doses.

Remarks on this clone: What it recognizes is unknown.

Some second doses came at about 4 weeks and others at about 12 weeks; these were pooled. The CDR3 is made up of 13 amino acids. Germline CDR1 is SGHRS and CDR2 is YFSETQ. V was clipped by 0 bases and J by 6 bases, with 9 bases between them. Sequencing used immunoSEQ multiplex PCR; TCRdb keeps in-frame clones, though not all of them. The table lists about 180,000 clones, 80% to 95% of them singletons. This material consisted of peripheral blood, taken 28 days after the second AZD1222 dose. The rearrangement joins TRBV5-1 to TRBJ2-5, with D uncertain. This receptor was obtained from an adult who received the AZD1222 COVID-19 vaccine. The CDR3 protein is CASSLDPPQTQYF. CDR3 DNA: TGCGCCAGCAGCTTGGACCCCCCCCAGACCCAGTACTTC.